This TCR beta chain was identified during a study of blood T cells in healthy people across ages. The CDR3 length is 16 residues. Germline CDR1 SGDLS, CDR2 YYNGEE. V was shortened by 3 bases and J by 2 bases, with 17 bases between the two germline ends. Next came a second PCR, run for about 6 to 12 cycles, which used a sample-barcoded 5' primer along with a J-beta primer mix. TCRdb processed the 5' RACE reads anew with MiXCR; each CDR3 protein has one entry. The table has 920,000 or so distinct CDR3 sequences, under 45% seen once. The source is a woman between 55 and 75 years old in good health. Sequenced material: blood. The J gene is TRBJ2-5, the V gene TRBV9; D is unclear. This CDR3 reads CASSETGSGTQETQYF. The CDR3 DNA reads TGTGCCAGCAGCGAGACCGGATCAGGCACGCAAGAGACCCAGTACTTC. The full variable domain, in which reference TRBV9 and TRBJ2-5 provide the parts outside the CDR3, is DSGVTQTPKHLITATGQRVTLRCSPRSGDLSVYWYQQSLDQGLQFLIQYYNGEERAKGNILERFSAQQFPDLHSELNLSSLELGDSALYFCASSETGSGTQETQYFGPGTRLLVL.